Listed here are 30 T cell receptor beta chains from one sample, sequenced in a study of T cell repertoires in cytomegalovirus infection. TCRdb itself ran the reads through MiXCR, one entry per CDR3 protein. The profile shows over 250,000 distinct CDR3 sequences, roughly a quarter of them singletons. Sequenced: PBMCs. These receptors all come from a human donor in good health (CMV status not recorded). Some clones in this sample may be carry-over from other donors' samples.

The chain links TRBV19 to TRBJ1-5, with D perhaps matching TRBD1 (6 bases). The CDR3 consists of 15 residues. The germline CDR1 and CDR2 sequences are LNHDA and SQIVND (reference sequence). The ends were cut back, 5 bases at V and 7 bases at J, with 18 bases in the middle. This CDR3 reads CASSVRGGGVQPQHF. The CDR3 nucleotides are TGTGCCAGTAGTGTTAGGGGGGGGGGAGTGCAGCCCCAGCATTTT.

This clonotype has only a few counts. The chain recombines TRBV11-2 with TRBJ2-1; D call uncertain. Per germline, CDR1 SGHAT and CDR2 FQNNGV. V lost 8 bases, J lost 1 base, and 9 bases lay in between. This CDR3 region has 13 residues. CDR3 DNA: TGTGCCAGCCAGCTCGGATCCTACAATGAGCAGTTCTTC. It specifies CASQLGSYNEQFF.

The rearrangement links TRBV7-3 to TRBJ2-2; D possibly corresponds to TRBD2 (5 bases). The CDR3 length is 13 residues. With 8 bases removed from V and 4 bases from J, the gap between germline ends came to 11 bases. The V gene's germline CDR1 is SGHTA and CDR2 FQGTGA. This CDR3 is CASGRRGTGELFF. CDR3 DNA sequence: TGTGCCAGCGGAAGACGGGGCACCGGGGAGCTGTTTTTT.

The rearrangement uses TRBV2 and TRBJ1-4; maybe TRBD1 (5 bases). The V end was cut by 3 bases, the J end by 5 bases, with 13 bases between. The CDR3 sequence is 15 residues long. The germline gives CDR1 SNHLY, CDR2 FYNNEI. The CDR3 region is CASSDPRAGNEKLFF. The DNA of the CDR3 is TGTGCCAGCAGTGACCCCAGGGCAGGAAATGAAAAACTGTTTTTT.

The genes are TRBV4-3 and TRBJ2-1; D perhaps matches TRBD1 (6 bases). The V and J ends lost 4 bases and 11 bases respectively, with 21 bases between them. This CDR3 has 15 residues. The germline gives CDR1 LGHNA, CDR2 YSLEER. The CDR3 DNA reads TGCGCCAGCAGCCCCCTCCAGGGGCTAACGGGCAAGCAGTTCTTC. This encodes CASSPLQGLTGKQFF.

The chain carries TRBV5-1 and TRBJ2-1; D remains unclear. In germline, CDR1 is SGHRS, CDR2 YFSETQ. CDR3 length: 15 residues. Trimming pared 0 bases from V and 6 bases from J, leaving 13 bases between. The chain's CDR3 is CASSLALKGSNEQFF. The CDR3 DNA is TGCGCCAGCAGCTTGGCACTTAAGGGATCCAATGAGCAGTTCTTC.

This clonotype was recorded at least ten times. The chain employs TRBV7-2 and TRBJ1-5, with 9 bases matching TRBD1. The CDR3 has 15 residues. The germline V gene has CDR1 SGHTA and CDR2 FQGNSA. Unmatched junction bases numbered 9, after V lost 6 bases and J lost 6 bases. This chain's CDR3 is CASSGGQGFSQPQHF. The CDR3 coding sequence is TGTGCCAGCAGTGGGGGACAGGGTTTTAGTCAGCCCCAGCATTTT.

This clonotype has a count of ten or more. The chain carries TRBV7-2 and TRBJ1-4; maybe TRBD1 (5 bases). V lost 1 base to trimming and J lost 4 bases, with 7 bases between them. This CDR3 has 14 residues. Germline V lookup: CDR1 SGHTA, CDR2 FQGNSA. The CDR3 DNA is TGTGCCAGCAGCTTAGGGGGCTTTAATGAAAAACTGTTTTTT. Translating gives CASSLGGFNEKLFF.

This clonotype was recorded a few times. CDR3 residues: CASSFKAYTGELFF. The CDR3 DNA reads TGTGCCAGCAGTTTTAAAGCGTACACCGGGGAGCTGTTTTTT. The genes are TRBV12-3 or TRBV12-4 and TRBJ2-2, with no clear D. The CDR3 consists of 14 residues. V dropped 3 bases and J dropped 3 bases, with 8 bases sitting between them.

This clonotype was detected only a few times. The J gene is TRBJ1-6, the V gene TRBV6-1; no clear D. With 7 bases removed from V and 8 bases from J, the gap between germline ends came to 9 bases. Germline lookup yields CDR1 MNHNS and CDR2 SASEGT. The CDR3 sequence is 12 residues long. DNA for the CDR3: TGTGCCAGCAACTCCTGGGATTCACCCCTCCACTTT. Encoded protein: CASNSWDSPLHF.

This clonotype was seen a handful of times. The chain couples TRBV5-4 to TRBJ2-3, with TRBD2 matching 7 bases. The V gene end was trimmed by 4 bases and the J gene end by 5 bases; junction bases not matched to a gene: 10. CDR1 and CDR2 from the germline V gene are SGHNT and YYREEE (reference sequence). This CDR3 has 15 residues. The CDR3 loop is CASSRGVNQGDTQYF. CDR3 nucleotide sequence: TGTGCCAGCAGCCGGGGGGTGAACCAGGGAGATACGCAGTATTTT.

The CDR3 here is CASSVKQGPVTQYF. The CDR3 nucleotides read TGTGCCAGCAGCGTAAAACAGGGGCCGGTGACCCAGTACTTC. This chain connects TRBV5-5 to TRBJ2-5, with 7 bases aligning to TRBD1. The trim removed 4 bases at V and 7 bases at J, leaving 10 bases unmatched. This CDR3 region has 14 residues. CDR1 SGHKS and CDR2 YYEKEE come from the germline V gene (reference sequence).

The chain joins TRBV20-1 to TRBJ2-7; 8 bases are shared with TRBD2. The V and J ends lost 0 bases and 4 bases, in that order; junction bases with no gene match: 8. The CDR3 totals 15 residues. Germline V CDR1 and CDR2: DFQATT, SNEGSKA (reference sequence). The CDR3: CSARDLREGPYEQYF. In DNA form, the CDR3 reads TGCAGTGCTAGAGATCTCCGGGAGGGCCCGTACGAGCAGTACTTC.

Many counts were recorded for this clonotype. The chain joins TRBV7-2 to TRBJ2-1; 14 positions match TRBD2. CDR3 length equals 15 residues. V lost 5 bases and J lost 8; bases outside the gene matches: 5. Germline values: CDR1 SGHTA, CDR2 FQGNSA. CDR3 bases: TGTGCCAGCAGCCCTCTGGGACTAGCGGGAGATGAGCAGTTCTTC. This translates into CASSPLGLAGDEQFF.

The rearrangement links TRBV5-1 to TRBJ2-5, with D hard to call. This CDR3 contains 13 residues. The V gene lost 2 bases and the J gene lost 5 bases, with 10 bases spanning the gap. Germline CDR1 is SGHRS and CDR2 is YFSETQ. CDR3 loop: CASSFGSRETQYF. Here the CDR3 DNA reads TGCGCCAGCAGCTTTGGCAGCCGTGAGACCCAGTACTTC.

This clonotype was seen at least ten times. The CDR3 is CATGTATGELFF. For the CDR3, the DNA is TGTGCCACCGGGACAGCCACCGGGGAGCTGTTTTTT. The rearrangement joins TRBV7-2 to TRBJ2-2; TRBD1 agrees at 7 bases. The CDR3 is 12 amino acids. V shed 10 bases, J shed 4 bases, and the junction held 3 bases outside the gene matches. Germline CDR1 reads SGHTA; CDR2 reads FQGNSA.

Note on this clonotype: One end of the junction fails to match germline, which may point to a read error. The chain links TRBV28 to TRBJ1-5; 7 bases map to TRBD1. Germline CDR1 MDHEN, CDR2 SYDVKM. The CDR3 totals 14 residues. As DNA, the CDR3 is TGTGCCAGCAGTTCAAGACAGGGACATCAGTCCCAGCATTTT. Its protein product is CASSSRQGHQSQHF.

This sequence joins TRBV28 and TRBJ1-5; TRBD1 agrees at 9 bases. V lost 3 bases, J lost 3 bases, and 12 bases stayed unmatched. The CDR3 has 18 residues. Germline CDR1 reads MDHEN; CDR2 reads SYDVKM. CDR3 loop: CASSLTGTGLRANQPQHF. The CDR3, as DNA: TGTGCCAGCAGTTTGACCGGGACAGGGCTTCGGGCCAATCAGCCCCAGCATTTT.

In DNA, the CDR3 is TGTGCCAGCCTCTCTACCTACAATGAGCAGTTCTTC. Protein: CASLSTYNEQFF. The genes are TRBV28 and TRBJ2-1; D is uncertain. CDR3 length equals 12 residues. The germline CDR1 and CDR2 sequences are MDHEN and SYDVKM. The ends were cut back, 8 bases at V and 2 bases at J, with 7 bases in the middle.

The chain employs TRBV28 and TRBJ2-1, with 10 bases identical to TRBD2. The CDR3 extends over 16 amino acids. Germline V gene sequence: CDR1 MDHEN, CDR2 SYDVKM. With 6 bases clipped from V and 0 bases from J, the junction kept 5 bases outside the gene matches. CDR3 sequence: CASSGTSASSYNEQFF. The CDR3 coding sequence is TGTGCCAGCAGCGGGACTAGCGCAAGCTCCTACAATGAGCAGTTCTTC. Using reference TRBV28 and TRBJ2-1 for the parts outside the CDR3, the full variable domain is DVKVTQSSRYLVKRTGEKVFLECVQDMDHENMFWYRQDPGLGLRLIYFSYDVKMKEKGDIPEGYSVSREKKERFSLILESASTNQTSMYLCASSGTSASSYNEQFFGPGTRLTVL.

The V gene is TRBV6-1, the J gene TRBJ2-1, with 14 bases lining up with TRBD2. This CDR3 is 18 amino acids long. Trimming removed 7 bases from V and 8 bases from J; junction bases left unmatched: 16. CDR1 is MNHNS, CDR2 SASEGT, per germline. The CDR3 DNA sequence: TGTGCCAGCACTTTCACCGGGACTAGCGGGAGTACTAAGGATGAGCAGTTCTTC. Its translation: CASTFTGTSGSTKDEQFF.

There are many counts of this clonotype. This chain links TRBV7-2 with TRBJ2-5, with 7 bases that match TRBD2. The ends lost 3 bases at V and 3 bases at J; junction bases unmatched: 4. CDR3 size: 14 residues. The germline CDR1 and CDR2 sequences are SGHTA and FQGNSA. In nucleotides, the CDR3 is TGTGCCAGCAGCTTTGGCCTAGCGGAAGAGACCCAGTACTTC. Translated: CASSFGLAEETQYF.

This clonotype was recorded many times. This chain connects TRBV7-8 to TRBJ2-7, with 7 nucleotides matching TRBD1. The length of the CDR3 is 13 residues. In germline, CDR1 is SGHVS, CDR2 FQNEAQ. J gave up 3 bases and V 4 bases, and 3 bases lay outside the gene matches. As DNA, the CDR3 is TGTGCCAGCAGCTCAGGGACAGTCTACGAGCAGTACTTC. Its protein product is CASSSGTVYEQYF. The whole variable domain, remainder taken from reference TRBV7-8 and TRBJ2-7, is GAGVSQSPRYKVAKRGQDVALRCDPISGHVSLFWYQQALGQGPEFLTYFQNEAQLDKSGLPSDRFFAERPEGSVSTLKIQRTQQEDSAVYLCASSSGTVYEQYFGPGTRLTVT.

The V call is TRBV5-1, the J call TRBJ2-7, with D uncertain. This CDR3 spans 13 amino acids. Trimming stripped 5 bases from V and 2 bases from J, with 11 bases between. Germline V gives CDR1 SGHRS, CDR2 YFSETQ. The CDR3 loop is CASSGATAYEQYF. The DNA of the CDR3 is TGCGCCAGCAGTGGAGCAACGGCCTACGAGCAGTACTTC.

CDR3 in amino acids: CASSFDRGASYEQYF. As DNA, the CDR3 is TGTGCCAGCAGCTTTGACAGGGGGGCCTCCTACGAGCAGTACTTC. The V gene is TRBV11-2, the J gene TRBJ2-7; 9 bases align to TRBD1. There are 15 residues in the CDR3. Germline V gives CDR1 SGHAT, CDR2 FQNNGV. The ends lost 3 bases at V and 0 bases at J; junction bases unmatched: 3.

The chain couples TRBV19 to TRBJ2-1, with D maybe TRBD2 (6 bases). The V and J ends lost 5 bases and 10 bases respectively, with 15 bases between them. This CDR3 region has 13 residues. Germline CDR1 and CDR2: LNHDA and SQIVND (reference sequence). CDR3 residues: CASSWGTVREQFF. DNA of the CDR3: TGTGCCAGTAGTTGGGGGACTGTGCGGGAGCAGTTCTTC.

This clonotype was detected many times. V is TRBV7-2 and J is TRBJ2-5; no firm D call. Germline V gene lookup returns CDR1 SGHTA and CDR2 FQGNSA. The V and J ends lost 5 bases and 5 bases respectively, with 12 bases between them. The CDR3 spans 13 residues. The CDR3 region is CASSPQFRETQYF. CDR3 in DNA: TGTGCCAGCAGCCCACAGTTCCGGGAGACCCAGTACTTC.

In its sample, this clonotype was seen many times. The chain couples TRBV7-2 to TRBJ2-1; no firm D call. CDR3 size: 13 residues. In germline, CDR1 is SGHTA, CDR2 FQGNSA. Deletions cut 5 bases from V and 3 bases from J, with 8 bases between. DNA for the CDR3: TGTGCCAGCAGCCCCCACTACTACAATGAGCAGTTCTTC. It specifies CASSPHYYNEQFF.

This clonotype came up many times. The V gene is TRBV7-2, the J gene TRBJ2-3, with 8 bases lining up with TRBD1. The CDR3 totals 15 residues. The V gene end was trimmed by 3 bases and the J gene end by 1 base; junction bases not matched to a gene: 3. Germline assignment: CDR1 SGHTA and CDR2 FQGNSA. CDR3 sequence: CASSFGQGGTDTQYF. The CDR3 nucleotides are TGTGCCAGCAGCTTCGGACAGGGCGGCACAGATACGCAGTATTTT.

This clonotype was seen more than once but under ten times. The V call is TRBV28, the J call TRBJ2-6, with D unclear. Germline CDR1 and CDR2: MDHEN and SYDVKM. V lost 7 bases, J lost 0 bases, and 16 bases lay in between. This CDR3 is built from 17 residues. The chain's CDR3 is CASTPRIGYSGANVLTF. CDR3 DNA sequence: TGTGCCAGCACCCCTAGGATAGGGTACTCTGGGGCCAACGTCCTGACTTTC.